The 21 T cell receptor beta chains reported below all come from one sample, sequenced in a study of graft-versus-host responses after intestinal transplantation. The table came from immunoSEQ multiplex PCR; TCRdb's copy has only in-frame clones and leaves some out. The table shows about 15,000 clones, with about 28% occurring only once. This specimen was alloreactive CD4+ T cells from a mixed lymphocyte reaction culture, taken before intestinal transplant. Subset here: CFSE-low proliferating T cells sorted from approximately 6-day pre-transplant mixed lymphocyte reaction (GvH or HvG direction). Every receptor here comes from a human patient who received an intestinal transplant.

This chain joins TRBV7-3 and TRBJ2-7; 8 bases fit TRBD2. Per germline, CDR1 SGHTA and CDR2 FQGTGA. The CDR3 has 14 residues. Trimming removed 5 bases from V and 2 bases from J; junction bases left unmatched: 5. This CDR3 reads CASSLLAGPYEQYF. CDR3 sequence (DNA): TGTGCCAGCAGCCTCCTAGCGGGCCCCTACGAGCAGTACTTC. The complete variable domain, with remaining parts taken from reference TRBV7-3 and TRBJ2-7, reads GAGVSQTPSNKVTEKGKYVELRCDPISGHTALYWYRQSLGQGPEFLIYFQGTGAADDSGLPNDRFFAVRPEGSVSTLKIQRTERGDSAVYLCASSLLAGPYEQYFGPGTRLTVT.

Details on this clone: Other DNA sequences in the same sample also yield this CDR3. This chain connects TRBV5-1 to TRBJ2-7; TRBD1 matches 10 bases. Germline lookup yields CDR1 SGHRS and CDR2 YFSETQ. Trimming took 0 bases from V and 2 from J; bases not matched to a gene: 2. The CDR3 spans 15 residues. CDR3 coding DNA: TGCGCCAGCAGCTTGGGGGGGACAGGGGCCTACGAGCAGTACTTC. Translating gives CASSLGGTGAYEQYF.

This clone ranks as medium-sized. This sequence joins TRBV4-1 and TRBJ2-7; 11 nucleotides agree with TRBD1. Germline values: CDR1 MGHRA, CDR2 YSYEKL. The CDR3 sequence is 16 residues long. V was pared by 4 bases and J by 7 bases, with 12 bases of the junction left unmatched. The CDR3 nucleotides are TGCGCCAGCAGCCCGCGGGTCCGGACAGGGGGCCTAGAGCAGTACTTC. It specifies CASSPRVRTGGLEQYF.

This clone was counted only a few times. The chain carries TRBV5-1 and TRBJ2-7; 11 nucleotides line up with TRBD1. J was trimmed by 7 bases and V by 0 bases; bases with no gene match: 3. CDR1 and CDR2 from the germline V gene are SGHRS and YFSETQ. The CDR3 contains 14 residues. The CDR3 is CASSLVDRGREQYF. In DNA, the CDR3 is TGCGCCAGCAGCTTGGTGGACAGGGGGCGTGAGCAGTACTTC.

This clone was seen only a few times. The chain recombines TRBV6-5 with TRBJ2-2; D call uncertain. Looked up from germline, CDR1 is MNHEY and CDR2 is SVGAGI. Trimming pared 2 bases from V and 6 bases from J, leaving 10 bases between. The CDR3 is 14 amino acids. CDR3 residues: CASSYRSGSGELFF. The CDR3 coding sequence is TGTGCCAGCAGTTACCGTTCAGGTTCCGGGGAGCTGTTTTTT.

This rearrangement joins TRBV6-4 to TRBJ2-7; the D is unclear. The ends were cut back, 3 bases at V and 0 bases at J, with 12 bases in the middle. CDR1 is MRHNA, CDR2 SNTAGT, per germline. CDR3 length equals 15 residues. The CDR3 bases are TGTGCCAGCAGTGAACAGACTGTTAGCTCCTACGAGCAGTACTTC. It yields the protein CASSEQTVSSYEQYF.

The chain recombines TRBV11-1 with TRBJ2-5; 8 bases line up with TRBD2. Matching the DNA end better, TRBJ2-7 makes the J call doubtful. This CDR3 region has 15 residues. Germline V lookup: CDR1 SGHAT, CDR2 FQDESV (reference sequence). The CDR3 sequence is CASSLGLAPSYEQYF. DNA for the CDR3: TGTGCCAGCAGCTTAGGACTAGCGCCCTCCTACGAGCAGTACTTC.

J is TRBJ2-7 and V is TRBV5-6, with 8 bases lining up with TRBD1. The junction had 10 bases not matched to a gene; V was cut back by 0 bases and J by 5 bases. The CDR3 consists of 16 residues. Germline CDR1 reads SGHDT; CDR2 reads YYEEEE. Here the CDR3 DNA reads TGTGCCAGCAGCTTGGAGCAGGGGGCGCGACGAAACGAGCAGTACTTC. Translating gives CASSLEQGARRNEQYF.

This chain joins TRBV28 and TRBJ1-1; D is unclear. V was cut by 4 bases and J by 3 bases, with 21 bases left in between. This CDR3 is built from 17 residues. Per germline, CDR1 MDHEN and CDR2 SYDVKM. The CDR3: CASSSLPFKRRDTEAFF. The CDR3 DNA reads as TGTGCCAGCAGTTCACTACCCTTTAAAAGGAGGGACACTGAAGCTTTCTTT. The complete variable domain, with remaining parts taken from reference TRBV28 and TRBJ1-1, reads DVKVTQSSRYLVKRTGEKVFLECVQDMDHENMFWYRQDPGLGLRLIYFSYDVKMKEKGDIPEGYSVSREKKERFSLILESASTNQTSMYLCASSSLPFKRRDTEAFFGQGTRLTVV.

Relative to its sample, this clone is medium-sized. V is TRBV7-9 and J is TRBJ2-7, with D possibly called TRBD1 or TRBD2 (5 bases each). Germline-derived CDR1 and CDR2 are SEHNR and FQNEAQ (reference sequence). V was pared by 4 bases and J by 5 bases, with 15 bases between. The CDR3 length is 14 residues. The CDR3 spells CASSYQLGAHEQYF. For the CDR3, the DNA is TGTGCCAGCAGCTACCAACTAGGGGCCCACGAGCAGTACTTC.

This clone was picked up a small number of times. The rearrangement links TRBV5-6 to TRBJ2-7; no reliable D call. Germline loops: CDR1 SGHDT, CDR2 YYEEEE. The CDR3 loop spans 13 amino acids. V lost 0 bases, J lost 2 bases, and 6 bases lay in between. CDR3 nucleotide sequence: TGTGCCAGCAGCTTGGAACAGCCCTACGAGCAGTACTTC. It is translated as CASSLEQPYEQYF.

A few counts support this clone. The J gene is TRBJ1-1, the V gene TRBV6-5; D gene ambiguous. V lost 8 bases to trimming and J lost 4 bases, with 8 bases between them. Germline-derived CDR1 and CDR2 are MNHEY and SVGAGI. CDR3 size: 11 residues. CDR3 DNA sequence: TGTGCCAGCGGAAGAGGCACTGAAGCTTTCTTT. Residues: CASGRGTEAFF.

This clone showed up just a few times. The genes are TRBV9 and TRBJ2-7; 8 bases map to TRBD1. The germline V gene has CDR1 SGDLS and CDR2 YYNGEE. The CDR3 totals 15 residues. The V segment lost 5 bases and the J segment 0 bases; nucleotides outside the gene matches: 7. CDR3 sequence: CASSRQGSYSYEQYF. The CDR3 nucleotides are TGTGCCAGCAGTCGACAGGGGTCCTACTCCTACGAGCAGTACTTC. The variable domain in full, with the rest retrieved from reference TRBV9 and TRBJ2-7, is DSGVTQTPKHLITATGQRVTLRCSPRSGDLSVYWYQQSLDQGLQFLIQYYNGEERAKGNILERFSAQQFPDLHSELNLSSLELGDSALYFCASSRQGSYSYEQYFGPGTRLTVT.

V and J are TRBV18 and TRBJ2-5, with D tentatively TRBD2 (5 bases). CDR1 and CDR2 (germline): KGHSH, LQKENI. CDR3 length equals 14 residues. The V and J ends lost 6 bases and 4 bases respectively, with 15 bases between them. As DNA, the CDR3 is TGTGCCAGCTCTTGGACTTCCACTTCAGAGACCCAGTACTTC. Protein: CASSWTSTSETQYF.

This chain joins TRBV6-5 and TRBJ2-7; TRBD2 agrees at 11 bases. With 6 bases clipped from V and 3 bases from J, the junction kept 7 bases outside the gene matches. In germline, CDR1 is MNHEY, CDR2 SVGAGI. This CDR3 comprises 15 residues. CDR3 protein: CASSSGTSGYYEQYF. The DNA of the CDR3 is TGTGCCAGCAGCTCCGGGACTAGCGGATACTACGAGCAGTACTTC.

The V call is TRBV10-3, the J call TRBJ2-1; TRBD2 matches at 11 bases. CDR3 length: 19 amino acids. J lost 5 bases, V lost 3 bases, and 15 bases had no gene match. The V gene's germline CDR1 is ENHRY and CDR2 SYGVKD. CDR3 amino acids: CAISDTSGSKSLRDNEQFF. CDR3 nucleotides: TGTGCCATCAGTGATACTAGCGGGAGTAAATCTTTGCGGGACAATGAGCAGTTCTTC.

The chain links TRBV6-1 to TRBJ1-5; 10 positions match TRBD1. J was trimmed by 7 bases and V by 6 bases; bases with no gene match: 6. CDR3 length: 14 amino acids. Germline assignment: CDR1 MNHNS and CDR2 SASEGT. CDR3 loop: CASSRDRGSQPQHF. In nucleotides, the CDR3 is TGTGCCAGCAGCCGGGACAGGGGTAGCCAGCCCCAGCATTTT.

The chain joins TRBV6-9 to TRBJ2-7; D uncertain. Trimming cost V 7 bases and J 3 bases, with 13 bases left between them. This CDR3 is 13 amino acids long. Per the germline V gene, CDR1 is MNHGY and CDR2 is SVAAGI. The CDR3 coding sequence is TGTGCCAGCAAACAAGTCGGCGGCTACGAGCAGTACTTC. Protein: CASKQVGGYEQYF.

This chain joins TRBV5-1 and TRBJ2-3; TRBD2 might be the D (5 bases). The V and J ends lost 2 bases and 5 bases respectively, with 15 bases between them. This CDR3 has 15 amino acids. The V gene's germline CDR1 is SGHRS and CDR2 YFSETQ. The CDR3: CASSLQRSARDTQYF. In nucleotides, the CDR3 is TGCGCCAGCAGCTTACAGCGTAGCGCAAGAGATACGCAGTATTTT.

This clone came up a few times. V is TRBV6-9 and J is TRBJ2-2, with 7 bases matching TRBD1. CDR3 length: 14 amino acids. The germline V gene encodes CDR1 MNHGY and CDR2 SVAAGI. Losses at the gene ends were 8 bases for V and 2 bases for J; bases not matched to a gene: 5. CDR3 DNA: TGTGCCAGCCGACAGGGCCCTAACACCGGGGAGCTGTTTTTT. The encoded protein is CASRQGPNTGELFF.

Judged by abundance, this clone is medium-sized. This chain's CDR3 is CASSLISGQGGTEAFF. The CDR3 region has the DNA TGCGCCAGCAGCTTGATCTCGGGACAGGGAGGAACTGAAGCTTTCTTT. The J gene is TRBJ1-1, the V gene TRBV5-1; 9 positions match TRBD1. After removal of 1 base from V and 5 bases from J, the junction contained 9 bases not matched to a gene. Germline lookup yields CDR1 SGHRS and CDR2 YFSETQ. This CDR3 has 16 residues.